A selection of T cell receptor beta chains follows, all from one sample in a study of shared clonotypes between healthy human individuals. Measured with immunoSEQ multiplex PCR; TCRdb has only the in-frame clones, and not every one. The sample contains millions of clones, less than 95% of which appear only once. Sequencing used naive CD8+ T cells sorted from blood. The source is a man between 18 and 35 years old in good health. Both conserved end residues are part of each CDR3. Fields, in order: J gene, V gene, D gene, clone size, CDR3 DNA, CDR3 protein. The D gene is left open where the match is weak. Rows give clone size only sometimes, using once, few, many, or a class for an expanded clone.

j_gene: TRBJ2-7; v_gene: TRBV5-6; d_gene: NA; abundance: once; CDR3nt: TGTGCCAGCAGCTTGGAGGTCTCCTACGAGCAGTACTTC; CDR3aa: CASSLEVSYEQYF
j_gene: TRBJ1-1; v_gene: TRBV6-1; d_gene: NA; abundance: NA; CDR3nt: TGTGCCAGCGTTTACCAAGCCAAGGCTTTCTTT; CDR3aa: CASVYQAKAFF
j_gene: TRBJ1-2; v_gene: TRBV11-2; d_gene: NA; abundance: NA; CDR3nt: TGTGCCAGCAGCTTGGAGGGTCAGGGCTATGGCTACACCTTC; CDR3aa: CASSLEGQGYGYTF
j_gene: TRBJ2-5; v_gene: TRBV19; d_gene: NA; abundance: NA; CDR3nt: TGTGCCAGTAGTATCCTGGGGGGCAGGGAGACCCAGTACTTC; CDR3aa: CASSILGGRETQYF
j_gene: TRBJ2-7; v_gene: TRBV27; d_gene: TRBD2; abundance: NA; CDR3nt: TGTGCCAGCAGTTGGGTAGCGGGAGGGCTGGAGCAGTACTTC; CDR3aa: CASSWVAGGLEQYF
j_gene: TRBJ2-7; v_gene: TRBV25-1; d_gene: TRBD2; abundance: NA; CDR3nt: TGTGCCAGCAGTGAGGAAGGGGAGGGTTCCTACGAGCAGTACTTC; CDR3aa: CASSEEGEGSYEQYF
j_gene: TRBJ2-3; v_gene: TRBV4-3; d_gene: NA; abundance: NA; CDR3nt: TGCGCCAGCAGCCACCTATTCCTCCTAGACACAGATACGCAGTATTTT; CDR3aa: CASSHLFLLDTDTQYF
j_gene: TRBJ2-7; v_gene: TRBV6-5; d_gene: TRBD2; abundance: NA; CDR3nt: TGTGCCAGCAGTTATCTTACTAGCGGAAGAACCTACGAGCAGTACTTC; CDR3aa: CASSYLTSGRTYEQYF
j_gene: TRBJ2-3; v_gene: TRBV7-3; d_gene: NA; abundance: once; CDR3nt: TGTGCCAGCAGCCACCCAGAAGCGGTCACAGATACGCAGTATTTT; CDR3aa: CASSHPEAVTDTQYF
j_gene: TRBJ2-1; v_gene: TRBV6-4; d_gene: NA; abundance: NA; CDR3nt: TGTGCCAGCAGTGACTCGATAGGGACTGAGCAGTTCTTC; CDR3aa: CASSDSIGTEQFF
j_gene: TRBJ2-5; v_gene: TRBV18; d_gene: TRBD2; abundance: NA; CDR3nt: TGTGCCAGCTCCCCCGCAGACAGCGGGATTGCAGAGACCCAGTACTTC; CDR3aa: CASSPADSGIAETQYF
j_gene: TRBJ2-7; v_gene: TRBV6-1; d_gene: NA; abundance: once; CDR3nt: TGTGCCAGCGTCCAATATCTGGGACACTACGAGCAGTACTTC; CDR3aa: CASVQYLGHYEQYF
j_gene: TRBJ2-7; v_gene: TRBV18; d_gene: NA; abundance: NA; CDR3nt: TGTGCCAGCTCACCACCTCAGAGCTACGAGCAGTACTTC; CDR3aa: CASSPPQSYEQYF
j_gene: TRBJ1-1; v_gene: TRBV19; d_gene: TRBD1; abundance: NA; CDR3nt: TGTGCCAGTACCTTGACAGGGACGCTGAACACTGAAGCTTTCTTT; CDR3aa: CASTLTGTLNTEAFF
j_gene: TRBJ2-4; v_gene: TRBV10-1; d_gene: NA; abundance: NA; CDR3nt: TGCGCCAGCAGTGAGTCCGAGACAGACGTTGGCTTC; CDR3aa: CASSESETDVGF
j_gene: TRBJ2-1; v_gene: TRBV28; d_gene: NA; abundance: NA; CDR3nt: TGTGCCAGCAGTTTACTGACTAGAAACAATGAGCAGTTCTTC; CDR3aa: CASSLLTRNNEQFF
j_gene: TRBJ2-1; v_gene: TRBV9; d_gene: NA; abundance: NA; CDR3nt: TGTGCCAGCAGCGTAGCGGCTAGCCCTTACAATGAGCAGTTCTTC; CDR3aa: CASSVAASPYNEQFF
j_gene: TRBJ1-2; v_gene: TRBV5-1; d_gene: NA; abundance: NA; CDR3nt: TGCGCCAGCAGCTGGTCCCATTGGGAAAATGGCTACACCTTC; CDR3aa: CASSWSHWENGYTF
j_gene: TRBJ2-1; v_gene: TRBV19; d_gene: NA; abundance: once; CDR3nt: TGTGCCAGTAAATTAGGGGAAGGATACAATGAGCAGTTCTTC; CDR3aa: CASKLGEGYNEQFF
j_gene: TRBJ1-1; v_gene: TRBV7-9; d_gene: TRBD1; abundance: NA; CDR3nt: TGTGCCAGCACCTCCGGGACAGGGACGGGGTACACTGAAGCTTTCTTT; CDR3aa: CASTSGTGTGYTEAFF
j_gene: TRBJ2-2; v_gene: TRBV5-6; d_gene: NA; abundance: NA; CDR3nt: TGTGCCAGCTCCTTTTCCTCGGCCGGGGAGCTGTTTTTT; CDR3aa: CASSFSSAGELFF
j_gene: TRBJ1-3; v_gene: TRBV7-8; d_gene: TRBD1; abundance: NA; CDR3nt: TGTGCCAGCAGCTTAGTCACCATCCCGGGACAGGCTGTCTCTGGAAACACCATATATTTT; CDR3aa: CASSLVTIPGQAVSGNTIYF